This paragraph covers one T cell receptor beta chain sequence. Its antigen is unidentified. Anyone with autoimmune disease history or systemic immunosuppression was excluded. This sample is part of a study of OX40 agonist ivuxolimab in advanced cancers. Whole-study findings and limits: Part of the nonresponder group also had normalized T-cell clonal expansion that was low. No determination was made of the antigen specificity of the expanded peripheral T cells. CD4+ and CD8+ blood T cells expanded clonally by week 6 at 0.1 to 3.0 mg/kg.

The CDR3 is made up of 17 amino acids. Per germline, CDR1 SGHKS and CDR2 YYEKEE (reference sequence). Trimming cost V 6 bases and J 2 bases, with 23 bases left between them. Repertoires were generated with immunoSEQ multiplex PCR, while TCRdb's copy carries only in-frame clones and drops some. Seen here are around 50,000 clones, around 87% observed once, and the top ten hold roughly 1.8%. The sequenced sample was CD4+ or CD8+ T cells sorted from blood, obtained in a trial of the OX40 agonist ivuxolimab. The TCR comes from an adult with an advanced solid tumor such as melanoma, head and neck, liver or kidney cancer. The V call is TRBV5-5, the J call TRBJ1-2, with a possible D match to TRBD1 (5 bases). The CDR3 protein is CASTSGATTEINYGYTF. DNA for the CDR3: TGTGCCAGCACCTCCGGGGCGACAACTGAGATAAACTATGGCTACACCTTC.